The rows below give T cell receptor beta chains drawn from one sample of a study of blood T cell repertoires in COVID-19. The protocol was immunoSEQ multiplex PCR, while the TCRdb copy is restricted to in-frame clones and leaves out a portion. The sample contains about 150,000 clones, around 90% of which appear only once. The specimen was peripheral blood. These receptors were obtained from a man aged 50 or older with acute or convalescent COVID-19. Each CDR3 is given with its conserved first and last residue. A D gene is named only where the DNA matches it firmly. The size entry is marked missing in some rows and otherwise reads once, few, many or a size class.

CASSHHWGERAEAFF,TGTGCCAGCAGCCACCATTGGGGGGAAAGGGCTGAAGCTTTCTTT,TRBV7-2,.,.,TRBJ1-1
CASSLERVNNEQFF,TGTGCCAGCAGCTTAGAGCGGGTAAACAATGAGCAGTTCTTC,TRBV11-2,.,few,TRBJ2-1
CASSSGQGGNSPLHF,TGTGCCAGCAGCTCAGGACAGGGGGGTAATTCACCCCTCCACTTT,TRBV7-9,TRBD1,.,TRBJ1-6
CASSPQTGQFAGELFF,TGTGCCAGCAGCCCCCAGACAGGGCAGTTCGCCGGGGAGCTGTTTTTT,TRBV13,TRBD1,.,TRBJ2-2
CASSNGVSSYEQYF,TGTGCCAGCAGTAACGGGGTAAGCTCCTACGAGCAGTACTTC,TRBV6-5,.,.,TRBJ2-7
CASSPGQEENIQYF,TGTGCCAGCAGCCCGGGACAGGAAGAAAACATTCAGTACTTC,TRBV7-3,TRBD1,.,TRBJ2-4
CASSLRTSGRDTQYF,TGTGCCAGCAGCTTACGGACTAGCGGGAGGGATACGCAGTATTTT,TRBV7-3,TRBD2,.,TRBJ2-3
CASSFLGQGAEQYF,TGTGCCAGCAGCTTTCTAGGACAGGGGGCCGAGCAGTACTTC,TRBV3-1/TRBV3-2,TRBD1,.,TRBJ2-7
CASSVATERQVSYNEQFF,TGTGCCAGCAGCGTAGCTACAGAAAGGCAAGTCTCCTACAATGAGCAGTTCTTC,TRBV9,.,.,TRBJ2-1
CASSDGVWAFF,TGCGCCAGCAGTGACGGGGTGTGGGCTTTCTTT,TRBV10-1,.,.,TRBJ1-1
CASTKDTTYGYTF,TGTGCCAGCACTAAGGACACGACCTATGGCTACACCTTC,TRBV12-3/TRBV12-4,.,.,TRBJ1-2
CASSLEFGTARKAFF,TGCGCCAGCAGCTTGGAGTTCGGGACAGCGAGAAAAGCTTTCTTT,TRBV5-1,TRBD1,.,TRBJ1-1
CASSLGSGGATDTQYF,TGCGCCAGCAGCTTGGGAAGTGGCGGGGCGACAGATACGCAGTATTTT,TRBV5-1,.,.,TRBJ2-3
CASSLLGRASGNTIYF,TGTGCCAGCAGCTTATTGGGCAGGGCTAGTGGAAACACCATATATTTT,TRBV7-2,.,once,TRBJ1-3
CASSFSRVTNEKLFF,TGTGCCAGCAGCTTCAGCAGGGTAACTAATGAAAAACTGTTTTTT,TRBV7-2,.,.,TRBJ1-4
CASKPAGATYNEQFF,TGTGCCAGCAAACCAGCGGGAGCCACCTACAATGAGCAGTTCTTC,TRBV6-5,TRBD2,.,TRBJ2-1
CATREGSGTEAFF,TGTGCCACCAGGGAGGGCAGTGGCACTGAAGCTTTCTTT,TRBV24-1,.,.,TRBJ1-1
CASSRGGTGSYEQYF,TGTGCCAGCAGTCGGGGGGGGACAGGGAGCTACGAGCAGTACTTC,TRBV28,.,.,TRBJ2-7
CASRERRQGEQFF,TGTGCCAGCCGGGAGCGGAGACAGGGTGAGCAGTTCTTC,TRBV11-2,.,.,TRBJ2-1
CASSAGVTDEQFF,TGTGCCAGCAGCGCGGGAGTGACGGATGAGCAGTTCTTC,TRBV11-1,TRBD2,.,TRBJ2-1
CASDRGPEAFF,TGTGCCAGTGACAGGGGGCCTGAAGCTTTCTTT,TRBV19,TRBD1,.,TRBJ1-1
CASSPGQNNYGYTF,TGTGCCAGCAGCCCGGGACAGAATAACTATGGCTACACCTTC,TRBV7-3,TRBD1,.,TRBJ1-2
CASSGLAGGDTQYF,TGTGCCAGCTCCGGACTAGCGGGAGGTGATACGCAGTATTTT,TRBV27,TRBD2,.,TRBJ2-3
CAWREGYTEAFF,TGTGCCTGGAGGGAGGGTTACACTGAAGCTTTCTTT,TRBV30,.,.,TRBJ1-1
CASSQVLAGGGEQYF,TGTGCCAGCAGCCAAGTGCTAGCGGGAGGCGGCGAGCAGTACTTC,TRBV3-1/TRBV3-2,TRBD2,.,TRBJ2-7
CASSLGTGNQPQHF,TGTGCCAGCAGTTTAGGAACAGGGAATCAGCCCCAGCATTTT,TRBV27,.,.,TRBJ1-5
CASSSTWRQGQNYGYTF,TGTGCCAGCAGCTCTACCTGGCGGCAGGGGCAAAACTATGGCTACACCTTC,TRBV5-8,.,.,TRBJ1-2
CASGGASRGQGTGELFF,TGTGCCAGCGGGGGGGCTTCCCGGGGTCAGGGCACCGGGGAGCTGTTTTTT,TRBV28,.,.,TRBJ2-2
CASSRGTGFSSYEQYF,TGTGCCAGCAGTCGGGGAACCGGCTTTAGCTCCTACGAGCAGTACTTC,TRBV27,.,.,TRBJ2-7
CASSVQVITEAFF,TGTGCCAGCAGTGTCCAGGTAATTACTGAAGCTTTCTTT,TRBV2,.,few,TRBJ1-1
CASSEYLNNPDTQYF,TGTGCCAGCAGTGAATATCTTAATAATCCAGATACGCAGTATTTT,TRBV25-1,.,.,TRBJ2-3
CASSGRTGGTYEQYF,TGTGCCAGCAGTGGAAGGACAGGGGGCACGTACGAGCAGTACTTC,TRBV25-1,TRBD1,.,TRBJ2-7
CASSVHLNTEAFF,TGTGCCAGCAGCGTACACTTAAACACTGAAGCTTTCTTT,TRBV9,.,.,TRBJ1-1
CASSPFRAVADSTEAFF,TGTGCCAGCAGTCCATTCCGGGCCGTCGCAGACAGCACTGAAGCTTTCTTT,TRBV28,.,.,TRBJ1-1
CASSPPGSYEQYF,TGTGCCAGCAGTCCCCCGGGGTCCTACGAGCAGTACTTC,TRBV28,.,.,TRBJ2-7
CSVKRRGTDLYGYTF,TGCAGCGTTAAAAGAAGGGGGACAGACCTCTATGGCTACACCTTC,TRBV29-1,TRBD1,few,TRBJ1-2
CASSRLDPGELFF,TGTGCCAGCTCACGACTAGATCCCGGGGAGCTGTTTTTT,TRBV18,.,.,TRBJ2-2
CASSATYSSGGAGETQYF,TGTGCCAGCAGTGCAACGTATTCTAGCGGGGGGGCTGGAGAGACCCAGTACTTC,TRBV2,TRBD2,.,TRBJ2-5